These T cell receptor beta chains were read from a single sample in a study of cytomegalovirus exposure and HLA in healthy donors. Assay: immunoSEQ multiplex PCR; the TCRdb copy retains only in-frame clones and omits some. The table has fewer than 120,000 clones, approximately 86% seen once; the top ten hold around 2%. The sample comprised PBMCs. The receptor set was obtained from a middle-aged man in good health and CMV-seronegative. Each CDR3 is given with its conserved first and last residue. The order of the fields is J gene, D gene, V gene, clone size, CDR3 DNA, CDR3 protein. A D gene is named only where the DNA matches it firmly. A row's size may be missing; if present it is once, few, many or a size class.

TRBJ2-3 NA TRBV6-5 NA TGTGCCAGCAGTTACTCGGCAGGCACAGATACGCAGTATTTT CASSYSAGTDTQYF
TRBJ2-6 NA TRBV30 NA TGTGCCTGGATGGACACTGACTCTGGGGCCAACGTCCTGACTTTC CAWMDTDSGANVLTF
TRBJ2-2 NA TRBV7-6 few TGTGCCAGCAGCCCGGGGGACTTCGGGGAGCTGTTTTTT CASSPGDFGELFF
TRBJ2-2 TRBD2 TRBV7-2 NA TGTGCCAGCAGCCAGACTAGCAGGACCGGGGAGCTGTTTTTT CASSQTSRTGELFF
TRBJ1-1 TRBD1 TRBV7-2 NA TGTGCCAGCAGCTTACGACAGGGGATGAACACTGAAGCTTTCTTT CASSLRQGMNTEAFF
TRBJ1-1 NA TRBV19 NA TGTGCCAGTAGTACGACAGCGACGAACACTGAAGCTTTCTTT CASSTTATNTEAFF
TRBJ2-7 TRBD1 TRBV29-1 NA TGCAGCGTCCAACAGGGGATCCACGAGCAGTACTTC CSVQQGIHEQYF
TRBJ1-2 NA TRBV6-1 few TGTGCCAGCAGTGGACGGGACACTGCCTTATATGGCTACACCTTC CASSGRDTALYGYTF
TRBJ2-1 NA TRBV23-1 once TGCGCCAGCAGTCCCGGAATAGCAATGGATGAGCAGTTCTTC CASSPGIAMDEQFF
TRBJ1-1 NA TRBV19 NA TGTGCCAGTAGTCTGAGGGTTGAAGCTTTCTTT CASSLRVEAFF
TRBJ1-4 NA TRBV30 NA TGTGCCTGGAGTGCGAGAGAAAAACTGTTTTTT CAWSAREKLFF
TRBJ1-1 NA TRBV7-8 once TGTGCCAGCAGCTTGGCACCGGGCCCCGGGGGGGCTTTCTTT CASSLAPGPGGAFF
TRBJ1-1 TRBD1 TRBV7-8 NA TGTGCCAGCAGCTTATGGGGGACAGGGTTGAACACTGAAGCTTTCTTT CASSLWGTGLNTEAFF
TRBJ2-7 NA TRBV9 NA TGTGCCAGCAGCCCCACACCGATCGCGGTATACGAGCAGTACTTC CASSPTPIAVYEQYF
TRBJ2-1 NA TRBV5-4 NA TGTGCCAGCAGCTCCCAGTATTACAATGAGCAGTTCTTC CASSSQYYNEQFF
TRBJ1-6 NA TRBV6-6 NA TGTGCCAGCAGTCGTCAGGGTATTAACTCACCCCTCCACTTT CASSRQGINSPLHF
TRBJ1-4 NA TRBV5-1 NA TGCGCCAGCAGCTTGGGCCAGATGAATGAAAAACTGTTTTTT CASSLGQMNEKLFF
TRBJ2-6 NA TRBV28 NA TGTGCCAGCAGTCCCCCGGGCGGACAAATCTCTGGGGCCAACGTCCTGACTTTC CASSPPGGQISGANVLTF
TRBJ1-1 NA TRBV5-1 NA TGCGCCAGCCAGAGGGTAATGAACACTGAAGCTTTCTTT CASQRVMNTEAFF
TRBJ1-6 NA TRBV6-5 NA TGTGCCAGCAGTTACTCAGGAGGGGAACGTTCACCCCTCCACTTT CASSYSGGERSPLHF
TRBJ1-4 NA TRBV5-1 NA TGCGCCAGCAGCTTGGCCTCCGTCGCAACTAATGAAAAACTGTTTTTT CASSLASVATNEKLFF
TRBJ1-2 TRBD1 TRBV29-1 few TGCAGCGCCCCGGGGGACAGGCACTACACCTTC CSAPGDRHYTF
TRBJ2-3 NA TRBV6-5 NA TGTGCCAGCAGTTACCGACAGCTTAGCACAGATACGCAGTATTTT CASSYRQLSTDTQYF
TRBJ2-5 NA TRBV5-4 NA TGTGCCAGCAGCTTGGTTTCGGAGACCCAGTACTTC CASSLVSETQYF
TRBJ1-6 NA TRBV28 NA TGTGCCAGCAGTTTATCGGGGGGCCCGGGTTCACCCCTCCACTTT CASSLSGGPGSPLHF
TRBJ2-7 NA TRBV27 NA TGTGCCAGCTCGGACGGACAGTCCTACGAGCAGTACTTC CASSDGQSYEQYF
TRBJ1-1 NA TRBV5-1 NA TGCGCCAGCAGCAAGCAGGGATCCATGAACACTGAAGCTTTCTTT CASSKQGSMNTEAFF
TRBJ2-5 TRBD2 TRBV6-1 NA TGTGCCAGCAGTGGAAAGCGGGGCGATCAAGAGACCCAGTACTTC CASSGKRGDQETQYF
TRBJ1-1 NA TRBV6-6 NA TGTGCCAGCAGATTCGGGGGGAACACTGAAGCTTTCTTT CASRFGGNTEAFF
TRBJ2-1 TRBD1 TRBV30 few TGTGCCTGGGGGACAGGGGATGAGCAGTTCTTC CAWGTGDEQFF
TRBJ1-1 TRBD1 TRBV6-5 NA TGTGCCAGCAAGACGGACAGGGGCACTGAAGCTTTCTTT CASKTDRGTEAFF